These 27 T cell receptor beta chains share one sample of origin, sequenced in a study of tumor and adjacent non-tumor tissue in lung cancer. This sample's RNA came from whole unsorted tissue. A modified ARM-PCR protocol with three rounds of nested PCR amplified TCRbeta. TCRdb independently ran MiXCR on the multiplex PCR reads; one entry per CDR3 protein. Here the sample spans 100,000 to 150,000 distinct CDR3 sequences, about 66% being singletons. The sequencing input was lung tumor tissue. These TCRs come from a man aged 30 to 39 with non-small cell lung cancer.

This clonotype appeared many times. The rearrangement links TRBV12-3 or TRBV12-4 to TRBJ2-3, with 8 bases identical to TRBD1. This CDR3 spans 15 amino acids. J was trimmed by 2 bases and V by 1 base; bases with no gene match: 2. The CDR3, as DNA: TGTGCCAGCAGTTTAGGGACAGGGCACACAGATACGCAGTATTTT. Translated, it gives CASSLGTGHTDTQYF.

Details on this clonotype: A read error may be the cause here, since a much bigger clone is one base away. V and J are TRBV5-6 and TRBJ2-2, with TRBD2 matching over 14 bases. Germline lookup yields CDR1 SGHDT and CDR2 YYEEEE. The CDR3 is made up of 17 amino acids. The CDR3 loop reads CANSLTSGRAVTGELFF. CDR3 bases: TGTGCCAACAGCCTGACTAGCGGGAGGGCCGTCACCGGGGAGCTGTTTTTT.

This clonotype appeared a single time. A much more abundant neighbour one base away suggests this may be a read error. The rearrangement links TRBV6-2 or TRBV6-3 to TRBJ2-1; D is tentatively TRBD1 or TRBD2 (6 bases each). Germline assignment: CDR1 MNHEY and CDR2 SVGEGT. V lost 1 base to trimming and J lost 8 bases, with 18 bases between them. The length of the CDR3 is 16 residues. In nucleotides, the CDR3 is TGTGCCAGCAGTTACTTGTGGGTGCCGGGGGCGGATGAGCAGTTCTTC. It encodes CASSYLWVPGADEQFF.

The chain combines TRBV6-5 with TRBJ2-1; 7 nucleotides agree with TRBD1. The CDR3 covers 16 residues. J lost 13 bases, V lost 6 bases, and 21 bases had no gene match. Germline CDR1 MNHEY, CDR2 SVGAGI. The CDR3 DNA sequence: TGTGCCAGCAGGTTGGACAGGAGGAGCTCCTACAATAAACAGTTCTTC. Its translation: CASRLDRRSSYNKQFF.

With respect to this clonotype: A junction end diverges from the germline sequence, so it may reflect a read error. The rearrangement uses TRBV12-3 or TRBV12-4 and TRBJ2-2, with D perhaps matching TRBD2 (5 bases). The CDR3 length is 14 residues. CDR3 region: CASSLQEITGELFF. In nucleotides, the CDR3 is TGTGCCAGCAGTCTGCAGGAGATCACCGGGGAGCTGTTTTTC.

The chain joins TRBV12-3 or TRBV12-4 to TRBJ2-1, with D hard to call. Between the trimmed V and J ends, which lost 4 bases and 5 bases, there was a span of 9 bases. This CDR3 comprises 13 residues. The CDR3 DNA is TGTGCCAGCAGTTCTACTAACAACAATGAGCAGTTCTTC. It translates to CASSSTNNNEQFF.

Turning to this clonotype: This could be a read error, since a much larger clone is one nucleotide away. CDR3 sequence (DNA): TGTGCCAGCAACCAAGGGGAGGGCACAGATACGCAGTATTTT. The encoded protein is CASNQGEGTDTQYF. V gene TRBV4-2 combines with J gene TRBJ2-3; a weak D match, TRBD2 (6 bases). CDR1 is LGHNA, CDR2 YNFKEQ, per germline. The CDR3 is 14 amino acids.

As concerns this clonotype: One junction end disagrees with the germline gene, perhaps due to a read error. The V call is TRBV11-2, the J call TRBJ1-1; 8 nucleotides line up with TRBD1. The CDR3 is 14 residues long. CDR1 is SGHAT, CDR2 FQNNGV, per germline. The CDR3 spells CGSSSDRENAEAVF. CDR3 DNA: TGTGGCAGCAGCTCGGACAGGGAGAACGCTGAAGCTGTCTTT.

For this clonotype: A much bigger clone sits one base away, suggesting this may be a read error. The rearrangement uses TRBV6-5 and TRBJ1-5; 9 bases map to TRBD1. Germline-derived CDR1 and CDR2 are MNHEY and SVGAGI. V was pared by 5 bases and J by 6 bases, with 14 bases of the junction left unmatched. The CDR3 extends over 17 amino acids. CDR3 residues: CASSANRDRVGSQPQHF. CDR3 nucleotides: TGTGCCAGCAGTGCTAACCGGGACAGGGTGGGCAGTCAGCCCCAGCATTTT.

About this clonotype itself: This may stem from a read error, because a much larger clone lies one nucleotide away. The gene calls are TRBV12-3 or TRBV12-4 and TRBJ1-2, with D unresolved. V lost 6 bases to trimming and J lost 4 bases, with 12 bases between them. The CDR3 consists of 13 residues. CDR3 DNA: TGTGCCAGCAGCCGTAGTACAGCCTATGGCTACACCTTC. It translates to CASSRSTAYGYTF.

There are many counts of this clonotype. The gene calls are TRBV29-1 and TRBJ2-7; 8 bases are shared with TRBD2. Per the germline V gene, CDR1 is SQVTM and CDR2 is ANQGSEA. The J segment lost 6 bases and the V segment lost 4 bases, leaving 11 bases of the junction unmatched. The CDR3 runs to 14 residues. The CDR3 DNA is TGCAGCGTTGGAGTGGGGACTAGGACTAGCGAGCAGTACTTC. It yields the protein CSVGVGTRTSEQYF.

With regard to this clonotype: It may be a read error: a sequence one base away is much more abundant. This sequence joins TRBV29-1 and TRBJ1-4; maybe TRBD1 (6 bases). The CDR3 covers 11 residues. Trimming shortened V by 7 bases and J by 6 bases, and 9 bases separated the two germline ends. Germline V CDR1 and CDR2: SQVTM, ANQGSEA. CDR3 residues: CSGQEDEKLFF. DNA for the CDR3: TGCAGCGGACAGGAAGATGAAAAACTGTTTTTT.

With respect to this clonotype: A read error is possible here, since a much larger clone lies one base away. The rearrangement joins TRBV20-1 to TRBJ2-5; no definite D call. The CDR3 sequence is 14 residues long. Germline assignment: CDR1 DFQATT and CDR2 SNEGSKA (reference sequence). V dropped 3 bases and J dropped 4 bases, with 15 bases sitting between them. CDR3 protein: CSARTDNPTETQYF. The CDR3 DNA reads as TGCAGTGCTAGGACCGACAACCCCACAGAGACCCAGTACTTC.

The chain couples TRBV20-1 to TRBJ1-2; D unresolved. Germline lookup yields CDR1 DFQATT and CDR2 SNEGSKA (reference sequence). This CDR3 spans 13 amino acids. Here the CDR3 DNA reads TGCATTGCGAGGGCCGCGGGCGACTATGGCTACACCTTC. Translation: CIARAAGDYGYTF.

This chain links TRBV20-1 with TRBJ2-5; TRBD2 matches at 10 bases. Germline CDR1 and CDR2: DFQATT and SNEGSKA (reference sequence). V shed 0 bases and J 7 bases; nucleotides not matched to a gene: 8. This CDR3 spans 15 amino acids. The CDR3 DNA reads TGCAGTGCTAGAGATTTTGGACTAGCGGAGGGGACCCAGTACTTC. Translated, it gives CSARDFGLAEGTQYF.

The chain links TRBV4-3 to TRBJ1-2; D is unclear. The length of the CDR3 is 16 residues. The germline CDR1 and CDR2 sequences are LGHNA and YSLEER. V shed 4 bases and J shed 7 bases, with 22 bases lying between them. DNA of the CDR3: TGCGCCAGCAGCCCCTCAAGTTATTGGACCGACTGTGGCTACACCTTC. This translates into CASSPSSYWTDCGYTF.

Concerning this clonotype itself: Given a much more abundant clone one base away, this may be a read error. V is TRBV6-2 or TRBV6-3 and J is TRBJ2-2; possible D gene TRBD2, 6 bases. Germline CDR1 reads MNHEY; CDR2 reads SVGEGT. The CDR3 spans 17 residues. The CDR3 nucleotides read TGTGCCAGCAGTTACTCTGGAACGCGGGGTCCTCCCGGGGGGCTGTTTTTT. Protein: CASSYSGTRGPPGGLFF.

A remark on this clonotype: A read error is possible here, since a much larger clone lies one base away. The chain couples TRBV5-4 to TRBJ2-7; no firm D call. The germline V and J ends were trimmed by 2 bases and 5 bases, with 17 bases remaining between them. CDR3 length equals 15 residues. Germline V gives CDR1 SGHNT, CDR2 YYREEE (reference sequence). For the CDR3, the DNA is TGTGCCAGCAGCTTTCTGCAGCCAGATAGCAACGAGCAGTACTTC. Translated: CASSFLQPDSNEQYF. The whole variable domain, filled in from reference TRBV5-4 and TRBJ2-7, reads ETGVTQSPTHLIKTRGQQVTLRCSSQSGHNTVSWYQQALGQGPQFIFQYYREEENGRGNFPPRFSGLQFPNYSSELNVNALELDDSALYLCASSFLQPDSNEQYFGPGTRLTVT.

This clonotype showed up many times. V is TRBV6-1 and J is TRBJ2-3; 13 bases are shared with TRBD2. V gave up 6 bases and J gave up 2 bases; unmatched junction bases: 5. This CDR3 region has 16 residues. CDR1 is MNHNS, CDR2 SASEGT, per germline. CDR3 amino acids: CASRLGLAGLTDTQYF. CDR3 DNA sequence: TGTGCCAGCAGACTGGGACTAGCGGGGCTCACAGATACGCAGTATTTT.

About this clonotype: Being one base from a much bigger clone, this may be a read error. The chain recombines TRBV13 with TRBJ2-3; a weak D match, TRBD1 (6 bases). Germline V gene data show CDR1 as PRHDT and CDR2 as FYEKMQ (reference sequence). The CDR3 is 14 residues long. Deletions cut 5 bases from V and 4 bases from J, with 13 bases between. CDR3 protein: CASSRGLSADTQYF. The CDR3, as DNA: TGTGCCAGCAGCAGGGGGTTGAGCGCAGATACGCAGTATTTT.

As for this clonotype: Since a much larger clone is just one base distant, this may be a read error. This rearrangement joins TRBV12-3 or TRBV12-4 to TRBJ2-5, with 7 bases lining up with TRBD1. This CDR3 contains 14 residues. V lost 2 bases and J lost 4; bases outside the gene matches: 4. CDR3 bases: TGTGCCAGCAGTTTAAGGGGACAGATAGAGACCCAGTACTTC. Translation: CASSLRGQIETQYF.

This clonotype was found many times. J is TRBJ2-5 and V is TRBV20-1; D call uncertain. From germline, CDR1 is DFQATT and CDR2 SNEGSKA (reference sequence). V was clipped by 6 bases and J by 5 bases, with 16 bases between them. The CDR3 runs to 13 residues. CDR3 loop: CSAPIQSKETQYF. The CDR3 region has the DNA TGCAGTGCCCCAATCCAGAGTAAGGAGACCCAGTACTTC.

This clonotype was detected only a few times. The V call is TRBV5-6, the J call TRBJ2-7; 11 bases are a match to TRBD2. The V and J ends lost 5 bases and 4 bases, in that order; junction bases with no gene match: 14. In germline, CDR1 is SGHDT, CDR2 YYEEEE. The CDR3 totals 17 residues. CDR3 amino acids: CASSSITSGGSRYEQYF. The CDR3, as DNA: TGTGCCAGCAGTTCAATCACTAGCGGGGGATCTAGGTACGAGCAGTACTTC.

Details on this clonotype: One base away lies a much larger clone, so this may be a sequencing read error. The chain has TRBV5-4 and TRBJ2-3; 8 bases agree with TRBD2. The ends lost 1 base at V and 0 bases at J; junction bases unmatched: 7. From germline, CDR1 is SGHNT and CDR2 YYREEE (reference sequence). This CDR3 spans 17 amino acids. The CDR3 here is CASSLQASGCSTDTQYF. As DNA, the CDR3 is TGTGCCAGCAGCTTGCAGGCTAGCGGGTGTAGCACAGATACGCAGTATTTT.

Note on this clonotype: It may be a read error: a sequence one base away is much more abundant. V is TRBV20-1 and J is TRBJ2-1; no clear D. From germline, CDR1 is DFQATT and CDR2 SNEGSKA (reference sequence). The CDR3 has 15 amino acids. The CDR3 reads CSAGLGWAGYNEQIF. Here the CDR3 DNA reads TGCAGTGCTGGCTTGGGGTGGGCAGGTTACAATGAGCAGATCTTC.

The chain combines TRBV4-1 with TRBJ2-3; 8 nucleotides agree with TRBD2. The CDR3 contains 17 residues. Per germline, CDR1 MGHRA and CDR2 YSYEKL. With V trimmed by 6 bases and J by 3 bases, 14 bases remained unmatched. The CDR3 here is CASRQSTGGGGTDTQYF. CDR3 DNA: TGCGCCAGCAGACAATCCACGGGAGGGGGGGGTACAGATACGCAGTATTTT.

In regard to this clonotype: A much larger clone lies one base from this, so it may be a read error. The chain is built from TRBV6-5 and TRBJ2-7; possibly TRBD2 for D (5 bases). The better agreement between TRBJ2-1 and the DNA end casts doubt on the J call. Germline V gene lookup returns CDR1 MNHEY and CDR2 SVGAGI. The CDR3 consists of 14 residues. The CDR3 DNA follows: TGTGCCAGCAGTTCGGGATTTCCCACCTACGAGCAGTTCTTC. Its translation is CASSSGFPTYEQFF.